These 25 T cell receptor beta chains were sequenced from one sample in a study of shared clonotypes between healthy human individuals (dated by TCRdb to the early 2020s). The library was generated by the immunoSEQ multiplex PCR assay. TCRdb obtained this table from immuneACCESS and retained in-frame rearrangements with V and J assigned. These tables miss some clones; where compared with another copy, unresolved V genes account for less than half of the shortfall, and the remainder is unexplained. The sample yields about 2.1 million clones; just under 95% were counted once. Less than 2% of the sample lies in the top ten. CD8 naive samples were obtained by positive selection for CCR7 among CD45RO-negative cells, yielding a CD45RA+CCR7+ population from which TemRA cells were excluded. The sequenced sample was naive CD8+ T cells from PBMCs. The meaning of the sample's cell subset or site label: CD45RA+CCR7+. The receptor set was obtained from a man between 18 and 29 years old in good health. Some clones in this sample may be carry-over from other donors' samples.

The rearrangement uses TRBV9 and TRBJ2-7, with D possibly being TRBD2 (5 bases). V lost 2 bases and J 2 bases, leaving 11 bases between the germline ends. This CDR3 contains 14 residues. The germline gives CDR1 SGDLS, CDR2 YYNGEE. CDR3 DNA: TGTGCCAGCAGCGTCAGCGGTTTAGCCTACGAGCAGTACTTC. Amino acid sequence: CASSVSGLAYEQYF.

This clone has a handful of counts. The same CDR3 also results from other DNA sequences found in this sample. The CDR3, as DNA: TGCGCCAGCAGCCAAGGACTAGCGGGCTCCTACGAGCAGTACTTC. Protein product: CASSQGLAGSYEQYF. The V gene is TRBV4-3, the J gene TRBJ2-7, with 10 bases matching TRBD2. With 1 base clipped from V and 0 bases from J, the junction kept 0 bases outside the gene matches. The germline V gene has CDR1 LGHNA and CDR2 YSLEER. The CDR3 sequence is 15 residues long.

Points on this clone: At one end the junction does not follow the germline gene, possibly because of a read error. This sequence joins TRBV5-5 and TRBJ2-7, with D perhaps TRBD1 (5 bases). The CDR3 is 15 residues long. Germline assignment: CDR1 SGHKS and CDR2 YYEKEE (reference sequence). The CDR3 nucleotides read TGTGCCAGCAGTTTGGACATCTCCCTTTCCTACGAGCAGTACTTC. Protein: CASSLDISLSYEQYF.

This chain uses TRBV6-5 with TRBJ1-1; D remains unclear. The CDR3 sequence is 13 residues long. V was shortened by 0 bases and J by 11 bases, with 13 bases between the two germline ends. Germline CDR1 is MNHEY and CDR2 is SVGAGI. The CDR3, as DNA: TGTGCCAGCAGTTACTCGAACGGGGTTGGGGCTTTCTTT. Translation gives CASSYSNGVGAFF.

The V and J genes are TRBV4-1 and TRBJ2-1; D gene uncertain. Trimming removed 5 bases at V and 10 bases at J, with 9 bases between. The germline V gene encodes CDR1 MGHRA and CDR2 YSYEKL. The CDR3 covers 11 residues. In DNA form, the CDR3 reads TGCGCCAGCAGCTCCGGGCCGGAGCAGTTCTTC. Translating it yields CASSSGPEQFF.

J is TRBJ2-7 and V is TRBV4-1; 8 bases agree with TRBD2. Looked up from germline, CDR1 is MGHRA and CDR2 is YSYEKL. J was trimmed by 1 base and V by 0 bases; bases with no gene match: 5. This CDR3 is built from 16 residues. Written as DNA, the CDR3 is TGCGCCAGCAGCCAAGACCTAGGCGGGAGGTCCTACGAGCAGTACTTC. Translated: CASSQDLGGRSYEQYF.

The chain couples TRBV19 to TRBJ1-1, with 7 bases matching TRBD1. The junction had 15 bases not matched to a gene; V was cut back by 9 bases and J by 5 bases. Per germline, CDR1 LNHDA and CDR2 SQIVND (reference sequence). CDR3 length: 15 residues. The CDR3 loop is CASSSVRTGLTEAFF. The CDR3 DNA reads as TGTGCCAGCTCTTCGGTCAGGACAGGACTAACTGAAGCTTTCTTT.

As DNA, the CDR3 is TGTGCCAGCAGTTTACGTGGGACACAGAATGAGCAGTTCTTC. This sequence encodes CASSLRGTQNEQFF. This chain uses TRBV27 with TRBJ2-1, with a weak D call TRBD1 (6 bases). This CDR3 spans 14 amino acids. Germline CDR1 is MNHEY and CDR2 is SMNVEV (reference sequence). Trimming left V 2 bases short and J 7 bases short, with 12 bases between.

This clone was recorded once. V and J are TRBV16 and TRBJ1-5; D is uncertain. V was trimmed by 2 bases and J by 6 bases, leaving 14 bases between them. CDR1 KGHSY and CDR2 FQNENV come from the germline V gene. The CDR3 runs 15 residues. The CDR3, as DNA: TGTGCCAGCAGCCAAGGATGGCAGTTAAGTCAGCCCCAGCATTTT. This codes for CASSQGWQLSQPQHF.

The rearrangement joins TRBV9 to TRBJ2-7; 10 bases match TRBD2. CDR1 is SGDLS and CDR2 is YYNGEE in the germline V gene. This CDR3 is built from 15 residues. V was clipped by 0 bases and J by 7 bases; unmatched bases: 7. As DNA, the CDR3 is TGTGCCAGCAGCGTAGGTGGTGCTAGCGGGAGTGAGCAGTACTTC. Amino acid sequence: CASSVGGASGSEQYF.

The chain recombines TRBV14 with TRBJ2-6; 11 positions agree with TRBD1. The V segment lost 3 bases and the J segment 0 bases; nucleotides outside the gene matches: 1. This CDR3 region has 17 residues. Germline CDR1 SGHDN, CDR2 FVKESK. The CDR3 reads CASSQGTGGSGANVLTF. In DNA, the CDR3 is TGTGCCAGCAGCCAGGGGACAGGGGGCTCTGGGGCCAACGTCCTGACTTTC. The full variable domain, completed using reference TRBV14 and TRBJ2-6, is EAGVTQFPSHSVIEKGQTVTLRCDPISGHDNLYWYRRVMGKEIKFLLHFVKESKQDESGMPNNRFLAERTGGTYSTLKVQPAELEDSGVYFCASSQGTGGSGANVLTFGAGSRLTVL.

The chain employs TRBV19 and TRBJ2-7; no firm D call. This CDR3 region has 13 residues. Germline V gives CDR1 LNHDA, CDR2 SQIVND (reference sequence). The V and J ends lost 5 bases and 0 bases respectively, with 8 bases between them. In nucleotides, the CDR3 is TGTGCCAGTAGTTTAAAATCCTCCTACGAGCAGTACTTC. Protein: CASSLKSSYEQYF.

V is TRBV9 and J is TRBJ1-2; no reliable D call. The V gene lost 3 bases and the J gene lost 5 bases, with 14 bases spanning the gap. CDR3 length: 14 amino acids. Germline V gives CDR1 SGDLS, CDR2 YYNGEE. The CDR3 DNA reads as TGTGCCAGCAGCGGACATCAGCCCCCATATGGCTACACCTTC. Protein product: CASSGHQPPYGYTF.

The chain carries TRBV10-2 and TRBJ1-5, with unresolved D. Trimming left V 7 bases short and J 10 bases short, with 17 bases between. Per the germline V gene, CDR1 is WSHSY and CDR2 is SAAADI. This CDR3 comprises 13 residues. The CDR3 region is CASNAAERVPQHF. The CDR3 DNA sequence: TGCGCCAGCAATGCGGCGGAGAGAGTCCCCCAGCATTTT.

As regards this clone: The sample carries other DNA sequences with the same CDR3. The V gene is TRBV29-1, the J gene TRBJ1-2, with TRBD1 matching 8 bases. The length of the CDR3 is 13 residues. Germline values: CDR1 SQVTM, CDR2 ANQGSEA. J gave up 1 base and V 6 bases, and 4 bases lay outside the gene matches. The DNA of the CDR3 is TGCAGCGTCGTGACAGGGGATAACTATGGCTACACCTTC. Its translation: CSVVTGDNYGYTF.

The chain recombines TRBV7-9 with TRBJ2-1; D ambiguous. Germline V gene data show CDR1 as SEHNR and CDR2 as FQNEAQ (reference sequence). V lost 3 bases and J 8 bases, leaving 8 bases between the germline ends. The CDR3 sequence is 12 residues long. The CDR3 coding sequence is TGTGCCAGCAGCTTCTCCGACGATGAGCAGTTCTTC. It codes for CASSFSDDEQFF.

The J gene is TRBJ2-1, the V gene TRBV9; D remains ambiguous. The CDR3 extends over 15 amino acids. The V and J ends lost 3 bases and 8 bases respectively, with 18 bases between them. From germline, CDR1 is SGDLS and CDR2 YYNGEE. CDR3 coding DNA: TGTGCCAGCAGCGGGTCCGGAATAGCCAGAGATGAGCAGTTCTTC. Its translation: CASSGSGIARDEQFF.

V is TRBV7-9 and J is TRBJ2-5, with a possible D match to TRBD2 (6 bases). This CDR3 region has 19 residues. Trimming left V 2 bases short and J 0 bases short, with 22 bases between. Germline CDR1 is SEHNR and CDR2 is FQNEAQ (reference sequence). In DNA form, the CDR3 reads TGTGCCAGCAGCTTACCGGATCAGGAGCGGAGGGAGGACCAAGAGACCCAGTACTTC. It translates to CASSLPDQERREDQETQYF.

CDR3 region: CASASSRVNNQPQHF. The CDR3 bases are TGTGCCAGCGCCTCCTCTCGGGTTAACAATCAGCCCCAGCATTTT. V and J are TRBV18 and TRBJ1-5; D remains ambiguous. This CDR3 spans 15 amino acids. From germline, CDR1 is KGHSH and CDR2 LQKENI. Trimming removed 8 bases at V and 3 bases at J, with 17 bases between.

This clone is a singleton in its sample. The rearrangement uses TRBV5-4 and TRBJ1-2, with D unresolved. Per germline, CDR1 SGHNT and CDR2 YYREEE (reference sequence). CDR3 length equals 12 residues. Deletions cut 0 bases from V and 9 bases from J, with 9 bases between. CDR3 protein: CASSLEGGRYTF. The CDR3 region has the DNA TGTGCCAGCAGCTTGGAAGGTGGTCGCTACACCTTC.

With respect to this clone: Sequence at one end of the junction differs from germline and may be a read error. For the CDR3, the DNA is TGTGCCAGCAGCTTAGAGGCGAGGGAAGGGAAAAACTTC. This codes for CASSLEAREGKNF. V usage is TRBV7-9 and J usage is TRBJ2-7, with D perhaps matching TRBD2 (5 bases). The CDR3 extends over 13 amino acids. Germline-derived CDR1 and CDR2 are SEHNR and FQNEAQ (reference sequence). Full variable domain (rest looked up from reference TRBV7-9 and TRBJ2-7): DTGVSQNPRHKITKRGQNVTFRCDPISEHNRLYWYRQTLGQGPEFLTYFQNEAQLEKSRLLSDRFSAERPKGSFSTLEIQRTEQGDSAMYLCASSLEAREGKNFGPGTRLTVT.

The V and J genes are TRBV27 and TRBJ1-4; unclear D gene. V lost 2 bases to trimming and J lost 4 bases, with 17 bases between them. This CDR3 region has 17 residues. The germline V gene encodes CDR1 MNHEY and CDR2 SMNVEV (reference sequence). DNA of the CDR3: TGTGCCAGCAGTTTAAACAAGAGGACGGGGTTTAATGAAAAACTGTTTTTT. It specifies CASSLNKRTGFNEKLFF.

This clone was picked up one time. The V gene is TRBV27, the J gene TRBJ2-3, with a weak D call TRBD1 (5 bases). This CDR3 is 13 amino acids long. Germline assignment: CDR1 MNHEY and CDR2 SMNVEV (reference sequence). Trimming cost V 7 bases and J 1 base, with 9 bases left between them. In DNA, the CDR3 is TGTGCCAGCACTGGACAAGGCACAGATACGCAGTATTTT. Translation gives CASTGQGTDTQYF.

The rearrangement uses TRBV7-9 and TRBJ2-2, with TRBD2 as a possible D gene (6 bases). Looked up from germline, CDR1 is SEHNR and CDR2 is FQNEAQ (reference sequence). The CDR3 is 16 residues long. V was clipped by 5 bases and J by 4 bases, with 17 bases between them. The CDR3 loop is CASSPRRGVSTGELFF. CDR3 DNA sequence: TGTGCCAGCAGCCCCCGGAGGGGAGTGTCCACCGGGGAGCTGTTTTTT.

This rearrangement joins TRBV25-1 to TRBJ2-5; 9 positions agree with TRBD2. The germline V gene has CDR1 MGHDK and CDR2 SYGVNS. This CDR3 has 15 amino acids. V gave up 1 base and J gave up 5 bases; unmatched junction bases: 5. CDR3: CASSESGLAWETQYF. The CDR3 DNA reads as TGTGCCAGCAGTGAATCGGGACTAGCCTGGGAGACCCAGTACTTC.